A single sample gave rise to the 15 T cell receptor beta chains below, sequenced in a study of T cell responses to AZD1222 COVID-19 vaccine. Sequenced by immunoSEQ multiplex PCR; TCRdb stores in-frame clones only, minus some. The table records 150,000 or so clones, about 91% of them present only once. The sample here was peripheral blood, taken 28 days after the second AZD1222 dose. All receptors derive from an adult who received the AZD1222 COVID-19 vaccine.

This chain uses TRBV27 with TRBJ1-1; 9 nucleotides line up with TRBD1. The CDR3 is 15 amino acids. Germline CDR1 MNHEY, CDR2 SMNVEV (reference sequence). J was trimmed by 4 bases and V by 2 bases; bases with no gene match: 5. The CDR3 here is CASSLRGTGSTEAFF. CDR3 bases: TGTGCCAGCAGTTTAAGGGGGACAGGGAGCACTGAAGCTTTCTTT.

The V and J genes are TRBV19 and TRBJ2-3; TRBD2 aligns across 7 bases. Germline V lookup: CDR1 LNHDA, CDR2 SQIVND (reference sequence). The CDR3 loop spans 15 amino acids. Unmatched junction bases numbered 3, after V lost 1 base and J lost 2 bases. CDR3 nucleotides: TGTGCCAGTAGTATAGCGGGAGGCGTCACAGATACGCAGTATTTT. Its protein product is CASSIAGGVTDTQYF.

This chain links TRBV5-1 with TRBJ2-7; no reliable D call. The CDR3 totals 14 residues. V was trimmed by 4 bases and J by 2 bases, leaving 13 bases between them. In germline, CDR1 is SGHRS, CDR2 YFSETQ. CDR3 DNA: TGCGCCAGCAGCCTGGACCGAAGGGCCTACGAGCAGTACTTC. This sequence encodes CASSLDRRAYEQYF.

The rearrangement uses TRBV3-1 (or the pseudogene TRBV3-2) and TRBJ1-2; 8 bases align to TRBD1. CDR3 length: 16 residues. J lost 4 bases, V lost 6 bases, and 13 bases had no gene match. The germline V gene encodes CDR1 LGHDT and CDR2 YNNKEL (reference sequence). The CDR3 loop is CASSLVGQGPSYGYTF. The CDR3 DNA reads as TGTGCCAGCAGTCTAGTCGGACAGGGACCCTCCTATGGCTACACCTTC.

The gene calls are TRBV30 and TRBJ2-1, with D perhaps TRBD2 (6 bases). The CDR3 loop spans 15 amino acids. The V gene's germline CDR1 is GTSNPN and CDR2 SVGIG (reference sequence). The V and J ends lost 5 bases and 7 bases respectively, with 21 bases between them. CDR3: CAWLTGLRDTNEQFF. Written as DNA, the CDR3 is TGTGCCTGGCTAACGGGACTCAGAGACACTAATGAGCAGTTCTTC.

This chain's CDR3 is CAISDYGTGSNSPLHF. The CDR3 bases are TGTGCCATCAGTGATTACGGGACAGGGTCTAATTCACCCCTCCACTTT. V and J are TRBV10-3 and TRBJ1-6, with 9 bases fitting TRBD1. Germline V gives CDR1 ENHRY, CDR2 SYGVKD. J gave up 6 bases and V 3 bases, and 6 bases lay outside the gene matches. This CDR3 is 16 amino acids long.

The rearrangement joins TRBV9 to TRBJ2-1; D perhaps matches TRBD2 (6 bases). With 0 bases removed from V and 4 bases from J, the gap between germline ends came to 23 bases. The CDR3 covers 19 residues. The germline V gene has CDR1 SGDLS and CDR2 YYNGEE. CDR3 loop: CASSVGGRERAPPYNEQFF. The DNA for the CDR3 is TGTGCCAGCAGCGTAGGGGGACGGGAGAGGGCCCCCCCGTACAATGAGCAGTTCTTC.

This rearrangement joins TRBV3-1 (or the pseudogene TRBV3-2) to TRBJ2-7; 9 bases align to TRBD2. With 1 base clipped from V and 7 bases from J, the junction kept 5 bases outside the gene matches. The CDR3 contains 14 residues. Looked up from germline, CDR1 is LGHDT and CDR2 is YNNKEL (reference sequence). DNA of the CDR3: TGTGCCAGCAGCCAAGTGGGACTAGCCGGTGAGCAGTACTTC. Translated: CASSQVGLAGEQYF.

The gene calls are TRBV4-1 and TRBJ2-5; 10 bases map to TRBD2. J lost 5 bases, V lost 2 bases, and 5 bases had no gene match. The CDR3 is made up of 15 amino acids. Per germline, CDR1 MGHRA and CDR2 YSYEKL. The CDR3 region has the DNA TGCGCCAGCAGCCAATCTAGCGGGAGAATGGAGACCCAGTACTTC. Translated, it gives CASSQSSGRMETQYF.

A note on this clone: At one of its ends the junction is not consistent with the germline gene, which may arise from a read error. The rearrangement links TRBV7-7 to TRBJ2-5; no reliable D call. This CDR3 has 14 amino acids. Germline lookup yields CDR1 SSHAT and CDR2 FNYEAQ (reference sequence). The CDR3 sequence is CASSPPTFSETQYF. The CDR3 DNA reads TGTGCTAGCAGCCCGCCGACATTTTCAGAGACCCAGTACTTC.

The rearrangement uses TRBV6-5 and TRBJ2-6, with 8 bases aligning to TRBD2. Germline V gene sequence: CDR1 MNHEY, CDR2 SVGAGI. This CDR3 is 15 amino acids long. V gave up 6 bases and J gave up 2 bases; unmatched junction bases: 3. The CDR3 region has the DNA TGTGCCAGCAGGAAACTAGCGGCTGGGGCCAACGTCCTGACTTTC. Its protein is CASRKLAAGANVLTF.

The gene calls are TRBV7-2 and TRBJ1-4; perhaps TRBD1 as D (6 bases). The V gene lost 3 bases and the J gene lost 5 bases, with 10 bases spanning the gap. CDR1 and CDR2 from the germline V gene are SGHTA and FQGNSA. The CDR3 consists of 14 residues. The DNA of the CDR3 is TGTGCCAGCAGCTTTGGGGGCATGAATGAAAAACTGTTTTTT. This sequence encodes CASSFGGMNEKLFF.

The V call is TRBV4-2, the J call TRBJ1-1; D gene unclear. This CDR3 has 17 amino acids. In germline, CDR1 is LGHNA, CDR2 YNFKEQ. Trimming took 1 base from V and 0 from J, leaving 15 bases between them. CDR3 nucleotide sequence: TGTGCCAGCAGCCAAGGCGATCTTGGTGTTATGAACACTGAAGCTTTCTTT. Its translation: CASSQGDLGVMNTEAFF.

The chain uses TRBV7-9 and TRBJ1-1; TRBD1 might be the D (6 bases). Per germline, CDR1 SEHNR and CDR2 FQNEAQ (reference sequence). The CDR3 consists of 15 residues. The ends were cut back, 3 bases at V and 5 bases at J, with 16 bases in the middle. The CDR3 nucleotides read TGTGCCAGCAGCTTCCCAGGGGCCAGGGGAACTGAAGCTTTCTTT. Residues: CASSFPGARGTEAFF.

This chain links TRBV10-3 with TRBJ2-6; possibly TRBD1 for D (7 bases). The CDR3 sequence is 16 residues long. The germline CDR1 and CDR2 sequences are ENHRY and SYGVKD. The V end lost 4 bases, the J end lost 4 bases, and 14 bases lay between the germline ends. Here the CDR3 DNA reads TGTGCCATCAGTGTGGAGGGGGCGTCCGGGGCCAACGTCCTGACTTTC. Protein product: CAISVEGASGANVLTF.